The 16 T cell receptor beta chains presented below share a single source sample, sequenced in a study of shared T cell receptors in the human thymus. Assay used: immunoSEQ multiplex PCR; TCRdb lists only in-frame clones, some missing. There are about 660,000 clones in the sample; around 87% occur only once, and around 0.0099% lies in the top ten. These records were also assigned to another study, of human thymus T cells.

Sequenced material: thymocytes. The origin of the receptors is a boy under two years old with a congenital heart defect.

This chain uses TRBV18 with TRBJ1-5; 10 positions agree with TRBD1. Germline-derived CDR1 and CDR2 are KGHSH and LQKENI. The CDR3 is 16 residues long. V trimming: 1 base; J trimming: 1 base; junction bases outside the gene matches: 1. DNA for the CDR3: TGTGCCAGCTCACCACGGACAGGGGGAAGCAATCAGCCCCAGCATTTT. Residues: CASSPRTGGSNQPQHF. The full variable domain, rest sourced from reference TRBV18 and TRBJ1-5, is NAGVMQNPRHLVRRRGQEARLRCSPMKGHSHVYWYRQLPEEGLKFMVYLQKENIIDESGMPKERFSAEFPKEGPSILRIQQVVRGDSAAYFCASSPRTGGSNQPQHFGDGTRLSIL.

The chain links TRBV5-1 to TRBJ2-5; 9 bases agree with TRBD2. This CDR3 has 15 amino acids. The germline CDR1 and CDR2 sequences are SGHRS and YFSETQ. V dropped 5 bases and J dropped 2; count of bases not matched to a gene: 7. The chain's CDR3 is CASSFAGGLQETQYF. The CDR3 DNA sequence: TGCGCCAGCAGTTTTGCGGGAGGGTTGCAAGAGACCCAGTACTTC.

The chain links TRBV4-2 to TRBJ1-4; D is ambiguous. V lost 3 bases and J 0 bases, leaving 11 bases between the germline ends. The CDR3 has 16 amino acids. In germline, CDR1 is LGHNA, CDR2 YNFKEQ. The CDR3 here is CASSHPLYATNEKLFF. The CDR3 DNA follows: TGTGCCAGCAGCCACCCCCTCTATGCAACTAATGAAAAACTGTTTTTT.

The CDR3 region has the DNA TGTGCCAGCAGTTTACTAGCGGGAGGCTACAATGAGCAGTTCTTC. Protein sequence: CASSLLAGGYNEQFF. The rearrangement uses TRBV7-2 and TRBJ2-1; 12 bases agree with TRBD2. The ends lost 6 bases at V and 3 bases at J; junction bases unmatched: 3. Germline-derived CDR1 and CDR2 are SGHTA and FQGNSA. This CDR3 has 15 amino acids.

The chain combines TRBV5-4 with TRBJ2-3; TRBD2 aligns across 7 bases. The V segment lost 1 base and the J segment 3 bases; nucleotides outside the gene matches: 2. Germline-derived CDR1 and CDR2 are SGHNT and YYREEE (reference sequence). This CDR3 has 14 residues. The DNA for the CDR3 is TGTGCCAGCAGCTTGCTCGGGGGGACAGATACGCAGTATTTT. Translating gives CASSLLGGTDTQYF.

V is TRBV2 and J is TRBJ2-2; 7 nucleotides agree with TRBD1. Germline lookup yields CDR1 SNHLY and CDR2 FYNNEI. V trimming: 5 bases; J trimming: 3 bases; junction bases outside the gene matches: 3. The CDR3 is made up of 14 amino acids. The CDR3 region is CASSWGQHTGELFF. The CDR3 region has the DNA TGTGCCAGCAGTTGGGGACAGCACACCGGGGAGCTGTTTTTT.

This rearrangement joins TRBV19 to TRBJ1-1; perhaps TRBD1 as D (5 bases). V was trimmed by 5 bases and J by 1 base, leaving 14 bases between them. From germline, CDR1 is LNHDA and CDR2 SQIVND (reference sequence). The CDR3 sequence is 15 residues long. The CDR3 nucleotides are TGTGCCAGTAGTCCCGGCGGGGGAAAGAACACTGAAGCTTTCTTT. Translating it yields CASSPGGGKNTEAFF.

The chain couples TRBV5-1 to TRBJ2-1; possible D gene TRBD2, 5 bases. Trimming took off 1 base at V and 7 bases at J, with 18 bases between the two ends. This CDR3 is 16 amino acids long. Germline V gene lookup returns CDR1 SGHRS and CDR2 YFSETQ. CDR3 nucleotides: TGCGCCAGCAGCTTGTATTTAGGACCAACGGGGAATGAGCAGTTCTTC. This sequence encodes CASSLYLGPTGNEQFF.

This chain uses TRBV16 with TRBJ2-7; 10 bases match TRBD2. The CDR3 runs 16 residues. With V trimmed by 5 bases and J by 2 bases, 9 bases remained unmatched. The germline V gene encodes CDR1 KGHSY and CDR2 FQNENV. The DNA of the CDR3 is TGTGCCAGCAGCGAATATAGCGGGAGGATCCCCTACGAGCAGTACTTC. This gives the protein CASSEYSGRIPYEQYF.

The chain couples TRBV30 to TRBJ2-1, with TRBD2 as a possible D gene (6 bases). V was pared by 7 bases and J by 5 bases, with 18 bases between. Germline V lookup: CDR1 GTSNPN, CDR2 SVGIG (reference sequence). The CDR3 has 14 amino acids. The CDR3, as DNA: TGTGCCTCCACTCCGGGACTCGACGACAATGAGCAGTTCTTC. Protein: CASTPGLDDNEQFF. The full variable domain, with the rest looked up from reference TRBV30 and TRBJ2-1, is SQTIHQWPATLVQPVGSPLSLECTVEGTSNPNLYWYRQAAGRGLQLLFYSVGIGQISSEVPQNLSASRPQDRQFILSSKKLLLSDSGFYLCASTPGLDDNEQFFGPGTRLTVL.

This chain uses TRBV21-1 with TRBJ2-1; TRBD2, the D gene given by the table, was not confirmed from the DNA. TRBV21-1 is marked as a pseudogene. The CDR3 is 16 amino acids. In nucleotides, the CDR3 is TGTGCCAGCACCATTCAGCCGGGACTAGCGTATGGTGAGCAGTTCTTC. Protein: CASTIQPGLAYGEQFF.

The chain employs TRBV6-1 and TRBJ1-3; possible D gene TRBD1, 6 bases. The germline V gene has CDR1 MNHNS and CDR2 SASEGT. This CDR3 has 14 amino acids. V was trimmed by 3 bases and J by 3 bases, leaving 9 bases between them. The CDR3 nucleotides read TGTGCCAGCAGTGACAGGGGCTTTGGAAACACCATATATTTT. It is translated as CASSDRGFGNTIYF.

V gene TRBV5-1 combines with J gene TRBJ1-1, with TRBD1 as a possible D gene (6 bases). CDR1 SGHRS and CDR2 YFSETQ come from the germline V gene. This CDR3 contains 16 residues. V was shortened by 5 bases and J by 1 base, with 18 bases between the two germline ends. The CDR3: CASRNQSGVRNTEAFF. Written as DNA, the CDR3 is TGCGCCAGCAGGAATCAATCAGGGGTCAGGAACACTGAAGCTTTCTTT.

This chain uses TRBV4-2 with TRBJ2-2; weak D call: TRBD1 (6 bases). The CDR3 totals 18 residues. Germline-derived CDR1 and CDR2 are LGHNA and YNFKEQ. The germline V and J ends were trimmed by 2 bases and 2 bases, with 18 bases remaining between them. CDR3 bases: TGTGCCAGCAGCCAAAACCCTCCGGGGACATTAAACACCGGGGAGCTGTTTTTT. This sequence encodes CASSQNPPGTLNTGELFF.

The V and J genes are TRBV5-8 and TRBJ2-7; 8 bases match TRBD2. V was pared by 7 bases and J by 6 bases, with 9 bases of the junction left unmatched. CDR1 and CDR2 from the germline V gene are SGHTS and YDEGEE. The CDR3 runs 13 residues. CDR3 sequence reads: CASPTFRGGEQYF. The CDR3 DNA is TGTGCCAGCCCCACTTTCCGGGGGGGCGAGCAGTACTTC.

This chain links TRBV29-1 with TRBJ2-3; no reliable D call. The germline V and J ends were trimmed by 5 bases and 1 base, with 7 bases remaining between them. Germline values: CDR1 SQVTM, CDR2 ANQGSEA. The CDR3 has 12 amino acids. The CDR3 nucleotides read TGCAGCGTTCGGCGGTGCACAGATACGCAGTATTTT. Its protein product is CSVRRCTDTQYF.